One and the same sample provided the 10 T cell receptor beta chains below, sequenced in a study of control samples from healthy donors and cancer patients. Here immunoSEQ multiplex PCR was the method, and the copy in TCRdb shows in-frame clones only, minus some. This table has about 70,000 clones, around 87% appearing once. The sequenced material came from PBMCs. These receptors originate from a woman in her fifties or sixties with head and neck cancer.

The chain employs TRBV19 and TRBJ2-7, with D maybe TRBD1 (7 bases). The germline CDR1 and CDR2 sequences are LNHDA and SQIVND (reference sequence). This CDR3 has 14 residues. V dropped 4 bases and J dropped 4 bases, with 14 bases sitting between them. This chain's CDR3 is CASSRGQEGYEQYF. CDR3 nucleotide sequence: TGTGCCAGTAGTAGAGGACAGGAGGGGTACGAGCAGTACTTC.

This clone was seen only once. This chain uses TRBV19 with TRBJ2-1; D tentatively reads TRBD1 or TRBD2 (5 bases each). Looked up from germline, CDR1 is LNHDA and CDR2 is SQIVND (reference sequence). CDR3 length: 13 amino acids. V lost 5 bases and J 9 bases, leaving 14 bases between the germline ends. The CDR3 DNA sequence: TGTGCCAGTAGTCTAGGACTGAGGGGTGAGCAGTTCTTC. Translated, it gives CASSLGLRGEQFF.

The chain has TRBV19 and TRBJ2-1; tentatively, D is TRBD1 or TRBD2 (5 bases each). This CDR3 has 17 amino acids. Germline values: CDR1 LNHDA, CDR2 SQIVND (reference sequence). Trimming removed 3 bases from V and 6 bases from J, with 21 bases in between. The CDR3 reads CASSIGVGAQRGNEQFF. For the CDR3, the DNA is TGTGCCAGTAGTATTGGGGTAGGGGCCCAGAGGGGCAATGAGCAGTTCTTC.

Here the CDR3 DNA reads TGCAGTGCTAGCCCTGAAGAGACCCAGTACTTC. Translated: CSASPEETQYF. The chain joins TRBV20-1 to TRBJ2-5; unclear D gene. Germline V gene sequence: CDR1 DFQATT, CDR2 SNEGSKA (reference sequence). Trimming left V 3 bases short and J 3 bases short, with 5 bases between. This CDR3 is built from 11 residues.

This clone came up a few times. The V and J genes are TRBV9 and TRBJ2-1, with D perhaps TRBD2 (7 bases). CDR1 and CDR2 (germline): SGDLS, YYNGEE. The CDR3 consists of 11 residues. V was pared by 7 bases and J by 6 bases, with 8 bases between. This CDR3 reads CASGGANEQFF. The CDR3 nucleotides are TGTGCCAGCGGGGGGGCCAATGAGCAGTTCTTC.

The rearrangement links TRBV7-9 to TRBJ2-7, with D uncertain. Germline CDR1 is SEHNR and CDR2 is FQNEAQ (reference sequence). V was shortened by 0 bases and J by 7 bases, with 13 bases between the two germline ends. This CDR3 is built from 14 residues. The CDR3 DNA follows: TGTGCCAGCAGCTTAGCTAGCCGAGGCCGGGAGCAGTACTTC. It is translated as CASSLASRGREQYF.

This clone was detected a few times. The chain uses TRBV28 and TRBJ2-3, with 8 bases fitting TRBD2. The ends lost 8 bases at V and 5 bases at J; junction bases unmatched: 9. The germline V gene has CDR1 MDHEN and CDR2 SYDVKM. The CDR3 has 14 amino acids. The CDR3 DNA reads as TGTGCCAGCGAACACGGCGGGGGGAAAGATACGCAGTATTTT. Translating it yields CASEHGGGKDTQYF.

The V and J genes are TRBV3-1 (or the pseudogene TRBV3-2) and TRBJ1-2; 10 nucleotides align to TRBD1. The CDR3 runs to 15 residues. Losses at the gene ends were 2 bases for V and 7 bases for J; bases not matched to a gene: 7. Germline V CDR1 and CDR2: LGHDT, YNNKEL (reference sequence). DNA of the CDR3: TGTGCCAGCAGCCAAATCGCGACAGGGGGCGTTGGCTACACCTTC. As protein: CASSQIATGGVGYTF.

The CDR3 region is CASSASNRGTEAFF. CDR3 in DNA: TGCGCCAGCAGCGCCTCCAATAGGGGCACTGAAGCTTTCTTT. The V gene is TRBV5-1, the J gene TRBJ1-1; perhaps TRBD1 as D (5 bases). The CDR3 has 14 residues. Germline assignment: CDR1 SGHRS and CDR2 YFSETQ. V was trimmed by 4 bases and J by 4 bases, leaving 14 bases between them.

The rearrangement uses TRBV11-2 and TRBJ2-1, with D tentatively TRBD2 (6 bases). Germline V CDR1 and CDR2: SGHAT, FQNNGV. CDR3 length: 14 residues. Trimming took 3 bases from V and 5 from J, leaving 11 bases between them. Here the CDR3 reads CASSFVLANNEQFF. CDR3 nucleotides: TGTGCCAGCAGCTTTGTTCTAGCGAACAATGAGCAGTTCTTC.